These T cell receptor beta chains were read from a single sample in a study of early T cells in non-severe SARS-CoV-2 infection. TCRdb recomputed calls from the 5' RACE reads with MiXCR, one row per CDR3 protein. The table includes tens of thousands of distinct CDR3 sequences, more than 12% detected once. The sample was whole blood, taken at baseline. These receptors all come from an adult who was a healthcare worker with PCR-confirmed SARS-CoV-2 infection or an uninfected control (not recorded which). Both conserved end residues are part of each CDR3. The order of the fields is V gene, D gene, CDR3 protein. The D gene is left open where the match is weak.

V gene: TRBV7-9; D gene: .; CDR3 protein: CASSLFTGTGELFF
V gene: TRBV27; D gene: .; CDR3 protein: CASAPQDSYEQYF
V gene: TRBV28; D gene: TRBD1; CDR3 protein: CASSVGTGHEKLFF
V gene: TRBV5-1; D gene: TRBD1; CDR3 protein: CASSLRGHVQQYF
V gene: TRBV6-4; D gene: TRBD1; CDR3 protein: CASSEGQGARTEAFF
V gene: TRBV7-9; D gene: TRBD2; CDR3 protein: CASSLGLAGVSETQYF
V gene: TRBV10-3; D gene: .; CDR3 protein: CATQQGSTTDTQYF
V gene: TRBV2; D gene: .; CDR3 protein: CASSESSYNSPLHF
V gene: TRBV18; D gene: .; CDR3 protein: CASSPGGNQPQHF
V gene: TRBV28; D gene: TRBD1; CDR3 protein: CASSLSGTANIANPGQYF
V gene: TRBV19; D gene: .; CDR3 protein: CASSNGVEQFF
V gene: TRBV25-1; D gene: TRBD2; CDR3 protein: CASSECLRLAGYNEQFF
V gene: TRBV20-1; D gene: .; CDR3 protein: CSARELSGGPQNEQFF
V gene: TRBV7-9; D gene: .; CDR3 protein: CASSSLGASTGELFF
V gene: TRBV12-3/TRBV12-4; D gene: .; CDR3 protein: CASGPAQGWDTQYF
V gene: TRBV20-1; D gene: TRBD2; CDR3 protein: CSAILAGGETQYF
V gene: TRBV7-9; D gene: .; CDR3 protein: CASSSAGNTEAFF
V gene: TRBV4-1; D gene: .; CDR3 protein: CASSPRDGEYEQYF
V gene: TRBV4-2; D gene: TRBD2; CDR3 protein: CASSQLGLAGGADTQYF
V gene: TRBV27; D gene: .; CDR3 protein: CASSSEGWGNQPQHF
V gene: TRBV27; D gene: .; CDR3 protein: CASSLNFGLSRAFF
V gene: TRBV6-6; D gene: .; CDR3 protein: CASSYGGNTDTQYF
V gene: TRBV5-1; D gene: TRBD1; CDR3 protein: CASSAGQGSYEQYF
V gene: TRBV18; D gene: .; CDR3 protein: CASSPTSTPYGYTF
V gene: TRBV20-1; D gene: .; CDR3 protein: CSASSRNQETQYF
V gene: TRBV12-5; D gene: .; CDR3 protein: CASGLVQGPYNEQFF
V gene: TRBV6-5; D gene: .; CDR3 protein: CASSYVGLQETQYF